This TCR beta chain is drawn from a study of radiation and T cells in renal cell carcinoma. Study-level background: Nephrectomy followed 15 Gy stereotactic body radiation by 4 weeks.

Notes on this clone: Its antigen is as yet unknown.

From germline, CDR1 is SQVTM and CDR2 ANQGSEA. V was shortened by 2 bases and J by 2 bases, with 13 bases between the two germline ends. The CDR3 has 15 residues. Method: immunoSEQ multiplex PCR; TCRdb's copy keeps in-frame clones and lacks some. The sample carries roughly 130,000 clones, approximately 90% recorded once. Stated time point: blood 2 weeks post-SBRT. Treatment given: 15 Gy SBRT to primary tumor, nephrectomy 4 weeks later. This renal cell carcinoma was of the clear cell type. Study-wide findings and caveats: From baseline, blood top tumor clonotypes peaked at 2 weeks post-radiation.

The specimen was blood, collected from a patient whose treatment included radiotherapy and nephrectomy. The sequence came from a woman aged 70-85 years with renal cell carcinoma. The chain carries TRBV29-1 and TRBJ1-5; no firm D call. CDR3: CSVEKGIVGNQPQHF. The CDR3 DNA follows: TGCAGCGTTGAAAAGGGTATTGTAGGCAATCAGCCCCAGCATTTT.